One and the same sample provided the 26 T cell receptor beta chains below, sequenced in a study of shared clonotypes between healthy human individuals. Data came from immunoSEQ multiplex PCR; TCRdb stores just in-frame clones and leaves some out. Altogether about 490,000 clones are present, more than 75% being singletons, with the ten largest covering more than 10%. The source material was PBMCs. The receptors originated from a woman between 35 and 50 years old in good health. Some clones in this sample may be carry-over from other donors' samples.

This clone occurred a few times. The chain combines TRBV6-1 with TRBJ2-5; TRBD2 matches 7 bases. The germline V gene has CDR1 MNHNS and CDR2 SASEGT. V lost 7 bases and J lost 2; bases outside the gene matches: 10. This CDR3 region has 15 residues. The CDR3 sequence: CASTPGRGPQETQYF. CDR3 DNA: TGTGCCAGCACCCCAGGGAGGGGCCCTCAAGAGACCCAGTACTTC.

This clone was picked up many times. The sample holds other DNA sequences that translate to the same CDR3. The rearrangement uses TRBV30 and TRBJ1-1, with unresolved D. Germline lookup yields CDR1 GTSNPN and CDR2 SVGIG (reference sequence). V shed 4 bases and J shed 1 base, with 16 bases lying between them. The CDR3 length is 15 residues. The CDR3 sequence is CAWTPKEGRNTEAFF. CDR3 nucleotides: TGTGCCTGGACCCCGAAGGAGGGCAGGAACACTGAAGCTTTCTTT.

The gene calls are TRBV27 and TRBJ2-6; no definite D call. Per the germline V gene, CDR1 is MNHEY and CDR2 is SMNVEV (reference sequence). V shed 5 bases and J shed 2 bases, with 10 bases lying between them. This CDR3 has 15 amino acids. CDR3 region: CASSPHRAGANVLTF. CDR3 in DNA: TGTGCCAGCAGTCCGCACCGGGCTGGGGCCAACGTCCTGACTTTC.

This clone was picked up a small number of times. The rearrangement uses TRBV30 and TRBJ1-1; the D is unclear. From germline, CDR1 is GTSNPN and CDR2 SVGIG (reference sequence). V was pared by 4 bases and J by 1 base, with 13 bases between. The CDR3 is 14 amino acids. The CDR3 bases are TGTGCCTGGAATACGGCATTCCGGAACACTGAAGCTTTCTTT. It specifies CAWNTAFRNTEAFF.

This clone turned up a few times. The chain employs TRBV6-5 and TRBJ1-2; TRBD1 aligns across 7 bases. The length of the CDR3 is 14 residues. Germline lookup yields CDR1 MNHEY and CDR2 SVGAGI. Losses at the gene ends were 6 bases for V and 4 bases for J; bases not matched to a gene: 8. The CDR3 region is CASSNRGNFYGYTF. The CDR3 nucleotides read TGTGCCAGCAGCAACAGGGGCAACTTCTATGGCTACACCTTC.

This chain connects TRBV5-4 to TRBJ2-2, with 10 bases that match TRBD2. This CDR3 region has 16 residues. The trim removed 5 bases at V and 2 bases at J, leaving 6 bases unmatched. The germline V gene encodes CDR1 SGHNT and CDR2 YYREEE (reference sequence). Written as DNA, the CDR3 is TGTGCCAGCAGTAGGCTAGCGGGAGTTAACACCGGGGAGCTGTTTTTT. It is translated as CASSRLAGVNTGELFF.

V gene TRBV15 combines with J gene TRBJ2-1, with D perhaps TRBD1 (5 bases). In germline, CDR1 is LNHNV, CDR2 YYDKDF (reference sequence). The CDR3 loop spans 15 amino acids. The V end lost 0 bases, the J end lost 5 bases, and 11 bases lay between the germline ends. The CDR3 sequence is CATSREVGAHNEQFF. CDR3 bases: TGTGCCACCAGCAGAGAAGTAGGGGCCCACAATGAGCAGTTCTTC.

CDR3 in amino acids: CASSLGGFDTEAFF. The CDR3 region has the DNA TGTGCCAGCAGCCTGGGGGGTTTCGACACTGAAGCTTTCTTT. V is TRBV5-5 and J is TRBJ1-1; a possible D gene is TRBD1 (5 bases). Germline V gene sequence: CDR1 SGHKS, CDR2 YYEKEE (reference sequence). V lost 4 bases, J lost 3 bases, and 13 bases lay in between. The CDR3 length is 14 residues.

In its sample, this clone was seen a few times. The chain combines TRBV29-1 with TRBJ2-7, with TRBD1 matching over 8 bases. This CDR3 comprises 13 residues. Germline V gene data show CDR1 as SQVTM and CDR2 as ANQGSEA. Losses at the gene ends were 7 bases for V and 0 bases for J; bases not matched to a gene: 5. CDR3 sequence (DNA): TGCAGCGGTTTACAGGGGGACTCCTACGAGCAGTACTTC. This gives the protein CSGLQGDSYEQYF.

The chain links TRBV28 to TRBJ2-5, with D maybe TRBD2 (6 bases). The CDR3 consists of 15 residues. Germline V gene sequence: CDR1 MDHEN, CDR2 SYDVKM. Trimming left V 6 bases short and J 2 bases short, with 16 bases between. The DNA of the CDR3 is TGTGCCAGCAGGTCATCACCGGGACTTCAAGAGACCCAGTACTTC. Residues: CASRSSPGLQETQYF.

On this clone itself: A read error may account for a junction end that differs from germline. Other DNA sequences in the sample encode the same CDR3. V gene TRBV25-1 combines with J gene TRBJ2-5, with no clear D. The CDR3 is made up of 12 amino acids. The V gene's germline CDR1 is MGHDK and CDR2 SYGVNS. CDR3 amino acids: CASSESTETQYF. The DNA of the CDR3 is TGTGCCAGCAGTGAATCGACGGAGACTCAGTACTTC.

The rearrangement links TRBV27 to TRBJ2-3; D is unresolved. With 5 bases removed from V and 6 bases from J, the gap between germline ends came to 21 bases. Germline CDR1 reads MNHEY; CDR2 reads SMNVEV (reference sequence). The CDR3 consists of 16 residues. The CDR3, as DNA: TGTGCCAGCAGTCCGCCGGACCGCGGCAATGTCGATACGCAGTATTTT. It encodes CASSPPDRGNVDTQYF.

The chain is built from TRBV15 and TRBJ2-1; D remains ambiguous. The germline V and J ends were trimmed by 1 base and 5 bases, with 9 bases remaining between them. Germline loops: CDR1 LNHNV, CDR2 YYDKDF (reference sequence). CDR3 length: 14 amino acids. Here the CDR3 DNA reads TGTGCCACCAGCAGAGTTGATCTGCACAATGAGCAGTTCTTC. Its translation: CATSRVDLHNEQFF.

The V gene is TRBV4-3, the J gene TRBJ2-1; 11 bases line up with TRBD2. Losses at the gene ends were 0 bases for V and 12 bases for J; bases not matched to a gene: 7. CDR3 length: 15 residues. Germline V gene sequence: CDR1 LGHNA, CDR2 YSLEER. Here the CDR3 DNA reads TGCGCCAGCAGCCAAGATCGTACTAGCGGGAGAAGGCAGTTCTTC. It specifies CASSQDRTSGRRQFF.

The chain joins TRBV30 to TRBJ2-5; TRBD2 matches 11 bases. Per the germline V gene, CDR1 is GTSNPN and CDR2 is SVGIG (reference sequence). CDR3 length: 17 amino acids. The ends lost 3 bases at V and 5 bases at J; junction bases unmatched: 14. The CDR3 DNA sequence: TGTGCCTGGAGAACTAGCGGGAGAAGAGGTGGGGGGGAGACCCAGTACTTC. Amino acid sequence: CAWRTSGRRGGGETQYF. The complete variable domain, with remaining parts taken from reference TRBV30 and TRBJ2-5, reads SQTIHQWPATLVQPVGSPLSLECTVEGTSNPNLYWYRQAAGRGLQLLFYSVGIGQISSEVPQNLSASRPQDRQFILSSKKLLLSDSGFYLCAWRTSGRRGGGETQYFGPGTRLLVL.

DNA for the CDR3: TGTGCCAGCAGTGGCGGGGGCAGGGGCAGTGAAAAACTGTTTTTT. Amino acids: CASSGGGRGSEKLFF. The V and J genes are TRBV28 and TRBJ1-4; D is perhaps TRBD1 (6 bases). The CDR3 consists of 15 residues. Germline CDR1 and CDR2: MDHEN and SYDVKM. Between the trimmed V and J ends, which lost 5 bases and 7 bases, there was a span of 17 bases.

The chain uses TRBV30 and TRBJ2-1; 8 nucleotides align to TRBD1. This CDR3 is built from 13 residues. The germline CDR1 and CDR2 sequences are GTSNPN and SVGIG (reference sequence). V trimming: 5 bases; J trimming: 3 bases; junction bases outside the gene matches: 3. CDR3 coding DNA: TGTGCCTGGGCCAGGGGGCACTACAATGAGCAGTTCTTC. It yields the protein CAWARGHYNEQFF.

This sequence joins TRBV4-3 and TRBJ2-2; TRBD1 is a possible D gene (6 bases). The CDR3 contains 15 residues. Deletions cut 0 bases from V and 4 bases from J, with 9 bases between. The germline V gene encodes CDR1 LGHNA and CDR2 YSLEER. CDR3 sequence reads: CASSQDHRATGELFF. The CDR3 nucleotides read TGCGCCAGCAGCCAAGATCACAGGGCCACCGGGGAGCTGTTTTTT.

This CDR3 is CASSLAGDVHNEQFF. CDR3 DNA sequence: TGTGCCAGCAGCTTAGCGGGGGACGTCCACAATGAGCAGTTCTTC. The chain employs TRBV7-6 and TRBJ2-1, with D perhaps given as TRBD1 or TRBD2 (5 bases each). The CDR3 length is 15 residues. Germline V CDR1 and CDR2: SGHVS, FNYEAQ. The ends were cut back, 0 bases at V and 5 bases at J, with 11 bases in the middle.

The rearrangement uses TRBV7-3 and TRBJ2-1; D unclear. The CDR3 is 14 amino acids. Germline CDR1 and CDR2: SGHTA and FQGTGA. Trimming removed 2 bases at V and 5 bases at J, with 10 bases between. The CDR3 nucleotides are TGTGCCAGCAGCTTAGGTGGCTCTAACAATGAGCAGTTCTTC. Translating it yields CASSLGGSNNEQFF.

The chain combines TRBV4-1 with TRBJ2-1; no reliable D call. Per germline, CDR1 MGHRA and CDR2 YSYEKL. Trimming removed 5 bases from V and 2 bases from J, with 7 bases in between. This CDR3 region has 13 residues. The CDR3 sequence: CASSNVPYNEQFF. The DNA of the CDR3 is TGCGCCAGCAGCAACGTACCCTACAATGAGCAGTTCTTC.

J is TRBJ2-3 and V is TRBV7-3; TRBD2 agrees at 13 bases. Germline CDR1 and CDR2: SGHTA and FQGTGA. The CDR3 totals 15 residues. V shed 5 bases, J shed 5 bases, and the junction held 4 bases outside the gene matches. The CDR3 DNA sequence: TGTGCCAGCAGCAAAGGACTAGCGGGGGTAGATACGCAGTATTTT. Amino acid sequence: CASSKGLAGVDTQYF.

J is TRBJ2-3 and V is TRBV6-4, with 7 nucleotides matching TRBD1. In germline, CDR1 is MRHNA, CDR2 SNTAGT. V was clipped by 0 bases and J by 4 bases; unmatched bases: 4. The CDR3 has 15 residues. The CDR3 bases are TGTGCCAGCAGTGACTCGAGACAGGGACCAGATACGCAGTATTTT. Residues: CASSDSRQGPDTQYF.

The gene calls are TRBV6-6 and TRBJ1-4; TRBD1 agrees at 8 bases. There are 15 residues in the CDR3. Per the germline V gene, CDR1 is MNHNY and CDR2 is SVGAGI (reference sequence). After removal of 6 bases from V and 7 bases from J, the junction contained 10 bases not matched to a gene. CDR3 residues: CASSNQGAAVEKLFF. The CDR3 DNA reads as TGTGCCAGCAGCAATCAGGGGGCGGCAGTTGAAAAACTGTTTTTT.

This chain uses TRBV7-9 with TRBJ2-7; TRBD2 matches at 9 bases. The V gene's germline CDR1 is SEHNR and CDR2 FQNEAQ (reference sequence). The CDR3 spans 15 residues. Losses at the gene ends were 5 bases for V and 0 bases for J; bases not matched to a gene: 5. The DNA of the CDR3 is TGTGCCAGCAGCATGAGCGGGAGGAGCTCCTACGAGCAGTACTTC. Amino acid sequence: CASSMSGRSSYEQYF.

The chain links TRBV5-4 to TRBJ2-2; 8 bases are a match to TRBD1. CDR1 SGHNT and CDR2 YYREEE come from the germline V gene (reference sequence). With V trimmed by 0 bases and J by 7 bases, 8 bases remained unmatched. The CDR3 length is 16 residues. This CDR3 is CASSLAASGGFGELFF. CDR3 bases: TGTGCCAGCAGCTTGGCCGCCTCAGGGGGCTTCGGGGAGCTGTTTTTT.